The 19 T cell receptor beta chains reported below all come from one sample, sequenced in a study of cytomegalovirus exposure and HLA in healthy donors. The PCR contained 60 Vbeta and 13 Jbeta primers. Method: immunoSEQ multiplex PCR; TCRdb's copy keeps in-frame clones and lacks some. In the table there are some 170,000 clones, about 83% of which are singletons. The material sequenced was PBMCs. These receptors were taken from a female donor in good health and CMV-seronegative.

The chain links TRBV9 to TRBJ2-1, with D tentatively TRBD2 (7 bases). The germline V gene has CDR1 SGDLS and CDR2 YYNGEE. Trimming cost V 2 bases and J 9 bases, with 21 bases left between them. This CDR3 is built from 16 residues. The DNA for the CDR3 is TGTGCCAGCAGCGTGGGCCTGGGGGGGGGCCAGTTTGAGCAGTTCTTC. This translates into CASSVGLGGGQFEQFF.

The gene calls are TRBV11-2 and TRBJ1-1; no definite D call. The CDR3 is 13 residues long. CDR1 is SGHAT and CDR2 is FQNNGV in the germline V gene. The ends were cut back, 3 bases at V and 2 bases at J, with 7 bases in the middle. CDR3 region: CASSFAGNTEAFF. The CDR3 region has the DNA TGTGCCAGCAGCTTCGCAGGTAACACTGAAGCTTTCTTT.

This clone appeared a few times. V is TRBV15 and J is TRBJ2-7; a weak D match, TRBD1 (7 bases). Trimming cost V 5 bases and J 4 bases, with 15 bases left between them. The CDR3 covers 14 residues. CDR1 is LNHNV and CDR2 is YYDKDF in the germline V gene (reference sequence). The CDR3 here is CATSARQGGYEQYF. The CDR3 DNA reads TGTGCCACCAGCGCGCGACAGGGAGGATACGAGCAGTACTTC.

The chain uses TRBV7-2 and TRBJ2-7; 8 nucleotides line up with TRBD2. CDR1 and CDR2 from the germline V gene are SGHTA and FQGNSA. V was clipped by 2 bases and J by 6 bases; unmatched bases: 6. This CDR3 spans 14 amino acids. CDR3 residues: CASSLSAGVSEQYF. The DNA of the CDR3 is TGTGCCAGCAGCTTATCAGCGGGAGTTTCCGAGCAGTACTTC. The whole variable domain, filled in from reference TRBV7-2 and TRBJ2-7, reads GAGVSQSPSNKVTEKGKDVELRCDPISGHTALYWYRQSLGQGLEFLIYFQGNSAPDKSGLPSDRFSAERTGGSVSTLTIQRTQQEDSAVYLCASSLSAGVSEQYFGPGTRLTVT.

The sample holds a few counts of this clone. This chain connects TRBV19 to TRBJ1-2; 11 nucleotides match TRBD1. Germline V gene lookup returns CDR1 LNHDA and CDR2 SQIVND (reference sequence). This CDR3 spans 15 amino acids. The junction had 3 bases not matched to a gene; V was cut back by 6 bases and J by 0 bases. In nucleotides, the CDR3 is TGTGCCAGTAGCGGACAGGGGGCAGCTAACTATGGCTACACCTTC. Encoded protein: CASSGQGAANYGYTF.

This chain links TRBV5-1 with TRBJ1-6, with D hard to call. Germline loops: CDR1 SGHRS, CDR2 YFSETQ. CDR3 size: 13 residues. Trimming left V 2 bases short and J 6 bases short, with 6 bases between. The CDR3 DNA reads as TGCGCCAGCAGCTTATCCCTTAATTCACCCCTCCACTTT. It specifies CASSLSLNSPLHF.

The CDR3 spells CAISDNRALSNQPQHF. Written as DNA, the CDR3 is TGTGCCATCAGTGATAACAGGGCCCTTAGCAATCAGCCCCAGCATTTT. The genes are TRBV10-3 and TRBJ1-5, with D perhaps TRBD1 (6 bases). CDR3 length: 16 amino acids. Trimming took off 3 bases at V and 0 bases at J, with 12 bases between the two ends. Germline V lookup: CDR1 ENHRY, CDR2 SYGVKD.

The V call is TRBV5-1, the J call TRBJ1-1; possible D gene TRBD1, 5 bases. Per the germline V gene, CDR1 is SGHRS and CDR2 is YFSETQ. V was shortened by 0 bases and J by 12 bases, with 18 bases between the two germline ends. The CDR3 runs to 14 residues. DNA for the CDR3: TGCGCCAGCAGCTTGGAAGAAGGGGCCCCGACGACTTTCTTT. Its protein is CASSLEEGAPTTFF.

This clone was picked up a small number of times. The chain couples TRBV10-3 to TRBJ2-3; tentatively, D is TRBD2 (5 bases). V lost 1 base and J lost 0, with 11 bases in between. The CDR3 runs 16 residues. Germline V lookup: CDR1 ENHRY, CDR2 SYGVKD. CDR3 region: CAISEFAGSSTDTQYF. The DNA of the CDR3 is TGTGCCATCAGTGAGTTTGCGGGCTCGAGCACAGATACGCAGTATTTT.

The rearrangement links TRBV2 to TRBJ2-1, with D possibly matching TRBD2 (5 bases). The germline V and J ends were trimmed by 4 bases and 10 bases, with 14 bases remaining between them. The CDR3 runs 13 residues. The germline gives CDR1 SNHLY, CDR2 FYNNEI. The CDR3 spells CASSAHGMREQFF. The CDR3 coding sequence is TGTGCCAGCAGTGCCCACGGGATGAGAGAGCAGTTCTTC.

V and J are TRBV7-9 and TRBJ2-3; D is possibly TRBD2 (6 bases). The CDR3 runs to 15 residues. Trimming stripped 4 bases from V and 6 bases from J, with 17 bases between. Germline values: CDR1 SEHNR, CDR2 FQNEAQ (reference sequence). This CDR3 is CASSSRARDFDTQYF. The CDR3 DNA sequence: TGTGCCAGCAGCTCACGCGCGCGGGACTTCGATACGCAGTATTTT.

The chain combines TRBV6-6 with TRBJ2-5; 11 bases align to TRBD2. The junction had 3 bases not matched to a gene; V was cut back by 4 bases and J by 5 bases. Germline-derived CDR1 and CDR2 are MNHNY and SVGAGI (reference sequence). CDR3 length equals 14 residues. The CDR3 bases are TGTGCCAGCAGTTTAGCGGGGGGGCAGGAGACCCAGTACTTC. Protein product: CASSLAGGQETQYF.

The gene calls are TRBV7-9 and TRBJ1-2; 8 positions match TRBD1. The junction had 3 bases not matched to a gene; V was cut back by 4 bases and J by 2 bases. The CDR3 is 14 amino acids. From germline, CDR1 is SEHNR and CDR2 FQNEAQ (reference sequence). The CDR3 protein is CASSSDRVNYGYTF. Here the CDR3 DNA reads TGTGCCAGCAGCTCGGACAGGGTGAACTATGGCTACACCTTC.

The rearrangement links TRBV9 to TRBJ2-1, with TRBD2 as a possible D gene (6 bases). The germline V and J ends were trimmed by 0 bases and 8 bases, with 6 bases remaining between them. The length of the CDR3 is 12 residues. CDR1 and CDR2 from the germline V gene are SGDLS and YYNGEE. In nucleotides, the CDR3 is TGTGCCAGCAGCGTAGGGGGGGATGAGCAGTTCTTC. Its translation is CASSVGGDEQFF.

The V call is TRBV5-4, the J call TRBJ2-7; 8 nucleotides align to TRBD1. V gave up 4 bases and J gave up 5 bases; unmatched junction bases: 2. CDR1 and CDR2 from the germline V gene are SGHNT and YYREEE (reference sequence). This CDR3 spans 12 amino acids. The CDR3 DNA sequence: TGTGCCAGCAGCCGACAGGGGAACGAGCAGTACTTC. Translation gives CASSRQGNEQYF.

This clone was counted a single time. Other DNA variants within this sample encode the same CDR3. This sequence joins TRBV30 and TRBJ1-5; no definite D call. The V and J ends lost 0 bases and 8 bases respectively, with 5 bases between them. Germline V lookup: CDR1 GTSNPN, CDR2 SVGIG (reference sequence). This CDR3 has 11 residues. The DNA for the CDR3 is TGTGCCTGGAGTGTCGGGGAGCCCCAGCATTTT. Protein sequence: CAWSVGEPQHF.

J is TRBJ2-7 and V is TRBV27; tentative D call: TRBD2 (6 bases). The CDR3 is made up of 15 amino acids. CDR1 and CDR2 (germline): MNHEY, SMNVEV (reference sequence). V was clipped by 2 bases and J by 2 bases, with 13 bases between them. For the CDR3, the DNA is TGTGCCAGCAGTTTACAGGGAGGAGGAACCTACGAGCAGTACTTC. Translated, it gives CASSLQGGGTYEQYF.

The table lists this clone with a few counts. J is TRBJ2-1 and V is TRBV5-4; 11 bases map to TRBD2. The germline CDR1 and CDR2 sequences are SGHNT and YYREEE (reference sequence). CDR3 length: 15 amino acids. Losses at the gene ends were 4 bases for V and 5 bases for J; bases not matched to a gene: 5. Here the CDR3 DNA reads TGTGCCAGCAGCAAGCCGGGACTAGCGGACAATGAGCAGTTCTTC. This encodes CASSKPGLADNEQFF.

The CDR3 loop is CSVVTSDEQYF. In nucleotides, the CDR3 is TGCAGCGTTGTGACTAGCGACGAGCAGTACTTC. The chain combines TRBV29-1 with TRBJ2-7; 8 bases agree with TRBD2. The germline V gene has CDR1 SQVTM and CDR2 ANQGSEA. The CDR3 sequence is 11 residues long. V dropped 4 bases and J dropped 5; count of bases not matched to a gene: 1.